This section outlines one T cell receptor beta chain sequence together with its context. The data stem from a study of CD8 T cells in Susac syndrome. The RNA, roughly 0.45 to 1 ug, was put through reverse transcription using random hexamers. MiXCR was run by TCRdb on the immunoSEQ multiplex PCR reads, yielding one entry per CDR3 protein. Of about 90,000 distinct CDR3 sequences in the sample, 90% to 97% were seen once. V lost 5 bases and J lost 3, with 11 bases in between. The CDR3 covers 12 residues. Germline CDR1 reads SQVTM; CDR2 reads ANQGSEA. The TCR was taken from a human donor with Susac syndrome. The sample was CD8+ T cells from PBMCs. The chain carries TRBV29-1 and TRBJ2-7; D unresolved. Written as DNA, the CDR3 is TGCAGCGTTACAGAGACAAGCTACGAGCAGTACTTC. It codes for CSVTETSYEQYF.